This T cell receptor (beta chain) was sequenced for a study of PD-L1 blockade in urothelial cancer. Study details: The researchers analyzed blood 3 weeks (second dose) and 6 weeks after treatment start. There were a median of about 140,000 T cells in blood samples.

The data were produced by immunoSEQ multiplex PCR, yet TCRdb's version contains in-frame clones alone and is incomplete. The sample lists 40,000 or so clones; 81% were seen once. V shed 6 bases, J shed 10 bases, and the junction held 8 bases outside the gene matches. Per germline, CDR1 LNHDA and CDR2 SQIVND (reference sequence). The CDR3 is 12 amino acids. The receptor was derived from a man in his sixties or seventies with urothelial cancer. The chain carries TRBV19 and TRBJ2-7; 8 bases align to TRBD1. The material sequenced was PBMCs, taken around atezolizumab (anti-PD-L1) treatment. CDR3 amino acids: CASRGPGTGQYF. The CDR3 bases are TGTGCCAGTAGAGGCCCCGGGACAGGCCAGTACTTC.